The clone carrying this T cell receptor (beta chain) has at least ten counts. What it binds is not known. This specimen comes from a study of neurological immune-mediated disorders. Notes on the study in general: The authors found no clinical or MRI feature associated with the multiple sclerosis repertoire cluster. Expansion of TCR clones was greatest in HTLV-1-associated myelopathy and smallest in multiple sclerosis, where it fell below that of healthy controls.

Synthesis of cDNA was carried out by template-switch 5'RACE. The reaction used 10-nucleotide random UMIs. One entry per CDR3 protein, called by TCRdb with MiXCR from the 5' RACE reads. The sample has 65,000 to 85,000 distinct CDR3 sequences, 3.2% seen once; the top ten hold approximately 4.7%. This CDR3 region has 15 residues. The ends were cut back, 10 bases at V and 0 bases at J, with 17 bases in the middle. Germline V lookup: CDR1 MNHNS, CDR2 SASEGT. This chain joins TRBV6-1 and TRBJ2-3; perhaps TRBD2 as D (6 bases). The clonotype was recovered from a woman between 45 and 65 years old with multiple sclerosis. Sequenced material: PBMCs. CDR3 protein: CATYIGGFSTDTQYF. The CDR3 DNA reads as TGTGCCACCTACATCGGAGGGTTTAGCACAGATACGCAGTATTTT.